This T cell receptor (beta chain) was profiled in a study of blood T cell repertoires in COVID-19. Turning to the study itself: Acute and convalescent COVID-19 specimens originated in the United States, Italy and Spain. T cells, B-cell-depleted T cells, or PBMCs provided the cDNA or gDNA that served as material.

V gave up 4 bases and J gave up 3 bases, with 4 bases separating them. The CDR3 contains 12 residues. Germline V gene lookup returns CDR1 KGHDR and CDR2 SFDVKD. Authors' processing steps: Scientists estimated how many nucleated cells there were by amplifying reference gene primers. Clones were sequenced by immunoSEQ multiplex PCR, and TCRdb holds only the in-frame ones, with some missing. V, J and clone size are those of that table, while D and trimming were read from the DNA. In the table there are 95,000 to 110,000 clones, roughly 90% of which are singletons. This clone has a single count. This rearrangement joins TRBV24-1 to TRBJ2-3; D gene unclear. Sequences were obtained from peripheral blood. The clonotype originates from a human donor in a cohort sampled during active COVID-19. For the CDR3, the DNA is TGTGCCACCAGTGACCCGACAGATACGCAGTATTTT. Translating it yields CATSDPTDTQYF.